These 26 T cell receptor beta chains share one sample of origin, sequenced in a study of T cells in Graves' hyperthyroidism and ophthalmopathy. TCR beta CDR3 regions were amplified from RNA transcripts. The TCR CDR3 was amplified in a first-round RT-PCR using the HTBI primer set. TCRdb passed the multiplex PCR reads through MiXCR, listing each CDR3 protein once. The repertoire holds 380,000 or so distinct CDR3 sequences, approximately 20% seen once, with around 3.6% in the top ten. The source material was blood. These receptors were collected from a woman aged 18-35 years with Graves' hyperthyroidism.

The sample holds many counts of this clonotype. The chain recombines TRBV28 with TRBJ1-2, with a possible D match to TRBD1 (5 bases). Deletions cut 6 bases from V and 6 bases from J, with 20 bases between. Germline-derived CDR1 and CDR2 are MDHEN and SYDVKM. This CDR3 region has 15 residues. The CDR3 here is CASRPGSGPRDGYTF. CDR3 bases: TGTGCCAGCAGACCCGGGTCGGGTCCCAGGGATGGCTACACCTTC.

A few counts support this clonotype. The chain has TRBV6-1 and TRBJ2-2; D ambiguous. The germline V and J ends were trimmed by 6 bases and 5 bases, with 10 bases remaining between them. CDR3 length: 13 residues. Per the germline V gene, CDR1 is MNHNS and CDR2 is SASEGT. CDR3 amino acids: CASSGPFTGELFF. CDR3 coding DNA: TGTGCCAGCAGCGGGCCATTTACCGGGGAGCTGTTTTTT.

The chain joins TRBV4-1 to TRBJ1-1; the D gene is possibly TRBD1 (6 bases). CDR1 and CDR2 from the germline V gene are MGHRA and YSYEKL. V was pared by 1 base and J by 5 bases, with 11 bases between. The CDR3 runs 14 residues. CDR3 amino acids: CASSQVQGRTEAFF. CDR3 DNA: TGCGCCAGCAGCCAAGTACAGGGAAGAACTGAAGCTTTCTTT.

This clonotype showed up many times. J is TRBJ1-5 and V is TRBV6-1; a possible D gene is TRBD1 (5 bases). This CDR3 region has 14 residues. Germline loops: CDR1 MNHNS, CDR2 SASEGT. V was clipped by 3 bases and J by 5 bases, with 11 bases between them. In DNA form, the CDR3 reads TGTGCCAGCAGTGATGGGGGGGGGTATCAGCCCCAGCATTTT. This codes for CASSDGGGYQPQHF.

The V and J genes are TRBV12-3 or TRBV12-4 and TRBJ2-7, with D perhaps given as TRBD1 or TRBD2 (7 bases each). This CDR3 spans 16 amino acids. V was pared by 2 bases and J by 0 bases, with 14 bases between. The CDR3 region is CASSLRGGDSSYEQYF. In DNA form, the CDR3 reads TGTGCCAGCAGTTTACGAGGGGGGGACAGCTCCTACGAGCAGTACTTC.

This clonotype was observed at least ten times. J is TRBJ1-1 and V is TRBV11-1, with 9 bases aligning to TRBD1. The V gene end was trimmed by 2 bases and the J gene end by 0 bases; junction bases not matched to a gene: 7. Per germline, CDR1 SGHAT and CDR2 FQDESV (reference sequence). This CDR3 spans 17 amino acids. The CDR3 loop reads CASSLSYRGPLNTEAFF. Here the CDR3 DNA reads TGTGCCAGCAGCTTAAGCTACAGGGGGCCTTTGAACACTGAAGCTTTCTTT.

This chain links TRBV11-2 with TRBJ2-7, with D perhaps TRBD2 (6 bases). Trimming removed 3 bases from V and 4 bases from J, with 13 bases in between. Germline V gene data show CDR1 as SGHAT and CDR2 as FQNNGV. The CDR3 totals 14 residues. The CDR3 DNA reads TGTGCCAGCAGCTTCCTAGGGGACTTTTACGAGCAGTACTTC. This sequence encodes CASSFLGDFYEQYF.

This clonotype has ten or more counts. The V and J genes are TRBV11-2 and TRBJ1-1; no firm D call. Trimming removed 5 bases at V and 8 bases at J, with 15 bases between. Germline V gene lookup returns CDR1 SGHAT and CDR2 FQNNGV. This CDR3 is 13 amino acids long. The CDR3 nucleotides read TGTGCCAGCAGCAAGGACCGGACGGGGGAAGCTTTCTTT. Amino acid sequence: CASSKDRTGEAFF.

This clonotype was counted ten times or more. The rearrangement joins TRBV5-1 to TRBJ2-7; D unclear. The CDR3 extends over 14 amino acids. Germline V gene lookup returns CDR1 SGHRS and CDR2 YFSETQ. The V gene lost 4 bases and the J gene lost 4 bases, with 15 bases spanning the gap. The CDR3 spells CASSLNRARYEQYF. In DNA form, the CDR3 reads TGCGCCAGCAGCCTAAACCGGGCCCGATACGAGCAGTACTTC. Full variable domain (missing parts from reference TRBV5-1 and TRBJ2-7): KAGVTQTPRYLIKTRGQQVTLSCSPISGHRSVSWYQQTPGQGLQFLFEYFSETQRNKGNFPGRFSGRQFSNSRSEMNVSTLELGDSALYLCASSLNRARYEQYFGPGTRLTVT.

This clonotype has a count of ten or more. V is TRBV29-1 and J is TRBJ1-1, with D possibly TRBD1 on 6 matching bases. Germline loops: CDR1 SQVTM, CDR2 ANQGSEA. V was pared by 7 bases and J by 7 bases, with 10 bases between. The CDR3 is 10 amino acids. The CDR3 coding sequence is TGCAGCGCAGGGACAAGTGAAGCTTTCTTT. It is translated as CSAGTSEAFF.

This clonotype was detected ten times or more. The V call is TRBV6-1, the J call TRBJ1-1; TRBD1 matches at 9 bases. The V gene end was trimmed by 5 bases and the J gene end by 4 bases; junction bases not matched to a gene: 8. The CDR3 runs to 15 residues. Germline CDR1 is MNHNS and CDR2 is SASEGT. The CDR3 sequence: CASSPRDREGTEAFF. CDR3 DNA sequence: TGTGCCAGCAGTCCCCGGGACAGGGAGGGCACTGAAGCTTTCTTT.

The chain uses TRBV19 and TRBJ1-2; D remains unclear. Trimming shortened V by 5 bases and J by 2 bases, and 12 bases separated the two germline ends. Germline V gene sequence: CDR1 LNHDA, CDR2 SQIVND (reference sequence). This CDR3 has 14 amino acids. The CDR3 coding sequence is TGTGCCAGTAGTGTCACATCTGACAACTATGGCTACACCTTC. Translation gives CASSVTSDNYGYTF.

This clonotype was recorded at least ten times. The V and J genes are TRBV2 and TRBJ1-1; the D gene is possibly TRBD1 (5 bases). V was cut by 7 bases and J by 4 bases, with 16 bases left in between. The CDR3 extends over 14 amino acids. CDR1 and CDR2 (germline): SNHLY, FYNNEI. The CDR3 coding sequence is TGTGCCAGCACTGCCGGGGCGCTATTCACTGAAGCTTTCTTT. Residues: CASTAGALFTEAFF.

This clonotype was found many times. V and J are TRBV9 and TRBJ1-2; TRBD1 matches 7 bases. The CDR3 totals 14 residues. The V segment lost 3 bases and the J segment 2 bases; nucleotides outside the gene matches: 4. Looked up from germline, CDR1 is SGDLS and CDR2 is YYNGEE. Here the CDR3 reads CASSGTQGNYGYTF. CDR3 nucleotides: TGTGCCAGCAGCGGCACACAGGGGAACTATGGCTACACCTTC.

The CDR3 protein is CASSPLDRLSSYEQYF. The CDR3 coding sequence is TGTGCCAGCAGTCCGTTGGACAGGCTGAGCTCCTACGAGCAGTACTTC. The rearrangement links TRBV6-2 or TRBV6-3 to TRBJ2-7, with TRBD1 identical over 7 bases. Germline assignment: CDR1 MNHEY and CDR2 SVGEGT. The CDR3 is 16 residues long. With V trimmed by 5 bases and J by 0 bases, 10 bases remained unmatched.

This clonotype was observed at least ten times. This CDR3 is CASSLGSVNYGYTF. CDR3 coding DNA: TGCGCCAGCAGCTTGGGCTCCGTAAACTATGGCTACACCTTC. The V gene is TRBV5-1, the J gene TRBJ1-2; D is ambiguous. V was clipped by 0 bases and J by 2 bases, with 8 bases between them. The CDR3 loop spans 14 amino acids. Germline loops: CDR1 SGHRS, CDR2 YFSETQ.

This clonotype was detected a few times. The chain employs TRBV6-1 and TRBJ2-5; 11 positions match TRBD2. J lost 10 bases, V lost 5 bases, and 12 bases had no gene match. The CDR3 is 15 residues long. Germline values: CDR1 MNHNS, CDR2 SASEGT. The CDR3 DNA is TGTGCCAGCAGTCCTCTAGCGGGGGGCGGCAGTGGCCAGTACTTC. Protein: CASSPLAGGGSGQYF.

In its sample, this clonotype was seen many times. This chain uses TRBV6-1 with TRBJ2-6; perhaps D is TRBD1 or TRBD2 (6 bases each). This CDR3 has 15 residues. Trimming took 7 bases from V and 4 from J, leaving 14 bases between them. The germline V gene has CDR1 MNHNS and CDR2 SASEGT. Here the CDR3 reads CASTTGGPGANVLTF. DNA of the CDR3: TGTGCCAGCACCACTGGGGGGCCCGGGGCCAACGTCCTGACTTTC.

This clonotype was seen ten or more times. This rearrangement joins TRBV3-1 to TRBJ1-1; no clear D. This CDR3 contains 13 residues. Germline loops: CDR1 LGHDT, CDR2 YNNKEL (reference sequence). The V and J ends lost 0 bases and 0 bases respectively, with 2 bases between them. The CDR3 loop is CASSQDMNTEAFF. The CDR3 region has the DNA TGTGCCAGCAGCCAAGACATGAACACTGAAGCTTTCTTT.

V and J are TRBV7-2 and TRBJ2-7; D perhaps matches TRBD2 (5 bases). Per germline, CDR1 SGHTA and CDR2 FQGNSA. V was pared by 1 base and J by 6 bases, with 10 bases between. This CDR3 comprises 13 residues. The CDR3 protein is CASSLGGLLEQYF. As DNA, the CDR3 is TGTGCCAGCAGCTTAGGAGGGTTGCTCGAGCAGTACTTC.

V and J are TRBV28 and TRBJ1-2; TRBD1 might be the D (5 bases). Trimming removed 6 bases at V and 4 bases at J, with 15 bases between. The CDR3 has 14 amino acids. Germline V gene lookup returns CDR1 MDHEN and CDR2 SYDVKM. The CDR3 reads CASSSLGDAYGYTF. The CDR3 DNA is TGTGCCAGCAGCTCACTAGGGGATGCCTATGGCTACACCTTC.

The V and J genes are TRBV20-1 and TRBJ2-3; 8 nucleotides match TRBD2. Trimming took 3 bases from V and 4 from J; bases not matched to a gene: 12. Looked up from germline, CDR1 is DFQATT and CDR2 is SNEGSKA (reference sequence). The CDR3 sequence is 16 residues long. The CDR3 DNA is TGCAGTGCTAGGGGGTTGCCTAGCGGGTCCCCAGATACGCAGTATTTT. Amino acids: CSARGLPSGSPDTQYF.

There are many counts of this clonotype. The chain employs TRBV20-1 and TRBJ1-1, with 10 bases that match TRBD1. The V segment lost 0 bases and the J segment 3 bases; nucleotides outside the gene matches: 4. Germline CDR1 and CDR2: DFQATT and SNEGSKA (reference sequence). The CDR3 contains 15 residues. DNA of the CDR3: TGCAGTGCTAGAGAGGCGGGGACAGGGGACACTGAAGCTTTCTTT. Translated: CSAREAGTGDTEAFF.

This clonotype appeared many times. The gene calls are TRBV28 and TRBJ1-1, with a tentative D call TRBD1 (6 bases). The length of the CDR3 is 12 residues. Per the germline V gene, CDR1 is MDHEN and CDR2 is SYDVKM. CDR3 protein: CPTRGATGEAFF. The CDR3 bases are TGTCCAACAAGGGGGGCGACGGGTGAAGCTTTCTTT.

DNA for the CDR3: TGTGCCAGCAGTTTCGACCCTGGGACAGGGGGCATAGGTGGCTACACCTTC. It encodes CASSFDPGTGGIGGYTF. This chain uses TRBV6-5 with TRBJ1-2; 12 bases agree with TRBD1. Germline V CDR1 and CDR2: MNHEY, SVGAGI. The J segment lost 7 bases and the V segment lost 4 bases, leaving 13 bases of the junction unmatched. This CDR3 has 17 amino acids.

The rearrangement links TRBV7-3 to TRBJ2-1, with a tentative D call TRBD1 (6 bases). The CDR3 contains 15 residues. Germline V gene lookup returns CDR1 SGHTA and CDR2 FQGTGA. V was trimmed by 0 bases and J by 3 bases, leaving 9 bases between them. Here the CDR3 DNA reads TGTGCCAGCAGCTTAACGGGGGCCGACTACAATGAGCAGTTCTTC. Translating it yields CASSLTGADYNEQFF. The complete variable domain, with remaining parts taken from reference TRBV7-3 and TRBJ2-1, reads GAGVSQTPSNKVTEKGKYVELRCDPISGHTALYWYRQSLGQGPEFLIYFQGTGAADDSGLPNDRFFAVRPEGSVSTLKIQRTERGDSAVYLCASSLTGADYNEQFFGPGTRLTVL.